Listed below are T cell receptor beta chains from one sample, sequenced in a study of early T cells in non-severe SARS-CoV-2 infection. MiXCR, applied by TCRdb to the 5' RACE reads, yields one record per CDR3 protein. The sample holds 90,000 to 120,000 distinct CDR3 sequences; 11% are singletons and the top ten take about 8.1%. The sample was whole blood. All receptors come from an adult who was a healthcare worker with PCR-confirmed SARS-CoV-2 infection or an uninfected control (not recorded which). The CDR3 runs from the conserved cysteine through the conserved F or W. Fields, in order: clone size, V gene, J gene, D gene, CDR3 protein, CDR3 DNA. D genes are given only for firm matches. The size field is filled for only some rows; it gives once, few, many or a size class.

abundance: many
v_gene: TRBV7-2
j_gene: TRBJ2-7
d_gene: -
CDR3aa: CASSSQILATYEQYF
CDR3nt: TGTGCCAGCAGCTCCCAGATACTAGCCACTTACGAGCAGTACTTC

abundance: -
v_gene: TRBV5-1
j_gene: TRBJ2-7
d_gene: -
CDR3aa: CASSPVTSRPYEQYF
CDR3nt: TGCGCCAGCAGCCCGGTTACCAGCCGTCCCTACGAGCAGTACTTC

abundance: many
v_gene: TRBV20-1
j_gene: TRBJ2-1
d_gene: TRBD2
CDR3aa: CSARVSGRAGNEQFF
CDR3nt: TGCAGTGCTAGAGTGAGCGGGAGGGCCGGTAATGAGCAGTTCTTC

abundance: -
v_gene: TRBV12-3/TRBV12-4
j_gene: TRBJ2-2
d_gene: -
CDR3aa: CASSTLDTGELFF
CDR3nt: TGTGCCAGCAGTACCCTTGACACCGGGGAGCTGTTTTTT

abundance: -
v_gene: TRBV12-3/TRBV12-4
j_gene: TRBJ2-5
d_gene: -
CDR3aa: CASTHSFQETQYF
CDR3nt: TGTGCCAGCACACACAGTTTCCAAGAGACCCAGTACTTC

abundance: -
v_gene: TRBV7-2
j_gene: TRBJ2-1
d_gene: TRBD2
CDR3aa: CASSPGTSGIYEQFF
CDR3nt: TGTGCCAGCAGTCCCGGGACTAGCGGGATCTATGAGCAGTTCTTC

abundance: -
v_gene: TRBV9
j_gene: TRBJ2-7
d_gene: TRBD1
CDR3aa: CASSPGQGRGYEQYF
CDR3nt: TGTGCCAGCAGCCCTGGACAGGGAAGAGGGTACGAGCAGTACTTC

abundance: few
v_gene: TRBV2
j_gene: TRBJ2-7
d_gene: -
CDR3aa: CASLGRGQEQYF
CDR3nt: TGTGCCAGCTTAGGGAGGGGGCAGGAGCAGTACTTC

abundance: -
v_gene: TRBV6-1
j_gene: TRBJ2-1
d_gene: -
CDR3aa: CAIVPSGYNEQFF
CDR3nt: TGTGCCATCGTACCGTCTGGGTACAATGAGCAGTTCTTC

abundance: many
v_gene: TRBV25-1
j_gene: TRBJ1-1
d_gene: -
CDR3aa: CASSDPLNTEAFF
CDR3nt: TGTGCCAGCAGTGACCCCTTGAACACTGAAGCTTTCTTT

abundance: -
v_gene: TRBV20-1
j_gene: TRBJ2-2
d_gene: -
CDR3aa: CSARLVAVAGELFF
CDR3nt: TGCAGTGCTAGATTGGTAGCGGTCGCCGGGGAGCTGTTTTTT

abundance: many
v_gene: TRBV5-1
j_gene: TRBJ2-3
d_gene: -
CDR3aa: CASSLDADTQYF
CDR3nt: TGCGCCAGCAGCTTGGACGCAGATACGCAGTATTTT

abundance: many
v_gene: TRBV15
j_gene: TRBJ1-5
d_gene: -
CDR3aa: CATSRGDRESNQPQHF
CDR3nt: TGTGCCACCAGCAGAGGAGACAGAGAAAGCAATCAGCCCCAGCATTTT

abundance: -
v_gene: TRBV7-2
j_gene: TRBJ2-3
d_gene: -
CDR3aa: CASSSTRGYTDTQYF
CDR3nt: TGTGCCAGCAGCTCAACTCGGGGATACACAGATACGCAGTATTTT

abundance: -
v_gene: TRBV9
j_gene: TRBJ1-1
d_gene: TRBD1
CDR3aa: CASSVGARGQGTEAFF
CDR3nt: TGTGCCAGCAGCGTAGGCGCGAGGGGACAGGGCACTGAAGCTTTCTTT

abundance: few
v_gene: TRBV29-1
j_gene: TRBJ1-1
d_gene: -
CDR3aa: CSVQDYTEAFF
CDR3nt: TGCAGCGTTCAGGACTACACTGAAGCTTTCTTT

abundance: few
v_gene: TRBV18
j_gene: TRBJ2-3
d_gene: -
CDR3aa: CASSRGPDTQYF
CDR3nt: TGTGCCAGCTCTCGAGGTCCAGATACGCAGTATTTT

abundance: many
v_gene: TRBV12-3/TRBV12-4
j_gene: TRBJ2-1
d_gene: -
CDR3aa: CASSLAEGFPVPKHEQFF
CDR3nt: TGTGCCAGCAGTTTAGCTGAGGGGTTTCCAGTCCCTAAACATGAGCAGTTCTTC

abundance: many
v_gene: TRBV28
j_gene: TRBJ2-7
d_gene: TRBD2
CDR3aa: CASSLAGGDKYF
CDR3nt: TGTGCCAGCAGTCTAGCGGGAGGGGATAAGTACTTC

abundance: many
v_gene: TRBV20-1
j_gene: TRBJ2-1
d_gene: TRBD2
CDR3aa: CSAPPGLGSYNEQFF
CDR3nt: TGCAGTGCTCCCCCGGGACTAGGCTCCTACAATGAGCAGTTCTTC

abundance: many
v_gene: TRBV7-2
j_gene: TRBJ1-6
d_gene: TRBD1
CDR3aa: CASSPQGQGFNSPLHF
CDR3nt: TGTGCCAGCAGCCCCCAAGGACAGGGGTTCAATTCACCCCTCCACTTT

abundance: many
v_gene: TRBV20-1
j_gene: TRBJ2-1
d_gene: TRBD1
CDR3aa: CSASQGDDYNEQFF
CDR3nt: TGCAGTGCCAGTCAGGGGGATGACTACAATGAGCAGTTCTTC

abundance: -
v_gene: TRBV19
j_gene: TRBJ2-1
d_gene: TRBD2
CDR3aa: CATKPSGRGFNEQFF
CDR3nt: TGTGCCACCAAACCTAGCGGGAGGGGTTTTAATGAGCAGTTCTTC

abundance: many
v_gene: TRBV14
j_gene: TRBJ2-7
d_gene: -
CDR3aa: CASSQIKREQYF
CDR3nt: TGTGCCAGCAGCCAAATAAAAAGGGAGCAGTACTTC

abundance: many
v_gene: TRBV6-5
j_gene: TRBJ1-1
d_gene: -
CDR3aa: CASTARSSEAFF
CDR3nt: TGTGCCAGCACGGCCAGGAGCTCTGAAGCTTTCTTT

abundance: many
v_gene: TRBV12-3/TRBV12-4
j_gene: TRBJ2-1
d_gene: -
CDR3aa: CATGGGTYNEQFF
CDR3nt: TGTGCCACGGGGGGCGGCACTTACAATGAGCAGTTCTTC

abundance: few
v_gene: TRBV6-1
j_gene: TRBJ1-6
d_gene: -
CDR3aa: CASSPTDYNSPLHF
CDR3nt: TGTGCCAGCAGCCCGACAGACTATAATTCACCCCTCCACTTT

abundance: -
v_gene: TRBV4-3
j_gene: TRBJ2-7
d_gene: -
CDR3aa: CASSQDFGHTYEQYF
CDR3nt: TGCGCCAGCAGCCAAGATTTTGGACATACCTACGAGCAGTACTTC

abundance: many
v_gene: TRBV7-2
j_gene: TRBJ2-7
d_gene: TRBD2
CDR3aa: CASSLELAVSYEQYF
CDR3nt: TGTGCCAGCAGCTTAGAACTAGCGGTTTCCTACGAGCAGTACTTC

abundance: -
v_gene: TRBV7-6
j_gene: TRBJ2-5
d_gene: TRBD2
CDR3aa: CASSLESGRAAETQYF
CDR3nt: TGTGCCAGCAGCTTAGAGAGCGGGAGGGCCGCTGAGACCCAGTACTTC

abundance: many
v_gene: TRBV5-4
j_gene: TRBJ2-7
d_gene: -
CDR3aa: CASSLQGGEQYF
CDR3nt: TGTGCCAGCAGCTTGCAGGGTGGCGAGCAGTACTTC

abundance: many
v_gene: TRBV7-2
j_gene: TRBJ1-2
d_gene: -
CDR3aa: CASSVNFRGGGYTF
CDR3nt: TGTGCCAGCAGCGTAAATTTCAGGGGAGGTGGCTACACCTTC

abundance: many
v_gene: TRBV19
j_gene: TRBJ2-2
d_gene: TRBD2
CDR3aa: CASSARLAGGLGELFF
CDR3nt: TGTGCCAGTAGTGCGCGACTAGCGGGAGGGCTCGGGGAGCTGTTTTTT

abundance: few
v_gene: TRBV3-1
j_gene: TRBJ2-7
d_gene: -
CDR3aa: CASSQNGGAYEQYF
CDR3nt: TGTGCCAGCAGCCAGAATGGGGGTGCCTACGAGCAGTACTTC

abundance: -
v_gene: TRBV7-2
j_gene: TRBJ2-3
d_gene: -
CDR3aa: CASSSPQASPNF
CDR3nt: TGTGCCAGCAGCTCACCCCAGGCTAGCCCGAATTTT

abundance: few
v_gene: TRBV20-1
j_gene: TRBJ1-6
d_gene: TRBD1
CDR3aa: CSPTPGQGAGTGSPLHF
CDR3nt: TGCAGCCCAACCCCGGGACAGGGGGCCGGGACTGGATCACCCCTCCACTTT

abundance: many
v_gene: TRBV20-1
j_gene: TRBJ2-1
d_gene: -
CDR3aa: CSATRNEQFF
CDR3nt: TGCAGTGCTACGCGCAATGAGCAGTTCTTC

abundance: -
v_gene: TRBV20-1
j_gene: TRBJ1-4
d_gene: -
CDR3aa: CSARPPIDREKLFF
CDR3nt: TGCAGTGCTAGACCACCAATTGACAGGGAAAAACTGTTTTTT

abundance: -
v_gene: TRBV28
j_gene: TRBJ2-5
d_gene: -
CDR3aa: CASSPSGTDIKTQYF
CDR3nt: TGTGCCAGCAGCCCCTCCGGGACCGATATTAAGACCCAGTACTTC

abundance: many
v_gene: TRBV7-9
j_gene: TRBJ2-3
d_gene: -
CDR3aa: CASSLASAPSTDTQYF
CDR3nt: TGTGCCAGCAGCTTAGCCAGCGCTCCTAGCACAGATACGCAGTATTTT

abundance: many
v_gene: TRBV7-9
j_gene: TRBJ2-3
d_gene: TRBD2
CDR3aa: CASSLAATDTQYF
CDR3nt: TGTGCCAGCAGCCTAGCGGCCACAGATACGCAGTATTTT

abundance: many
v_gene: TRBV18
j_gene: TRBJ2-5
d_gene: TRBD2
CDR3aa: CASSGTRGLETQYF
CDR3nt: TGTGCCAGCTCAGGGACTAGGGGTTTGGAGACCCAGTACTTC

abundance: few
v_gene: TRBV10-3
j_gene: TRBJ2-1
d_gene: TRBD2
CDR3aa: CAISVSGLVIDEQFF
CDR3nt: TGTGCCATCAGTGTCTCCGGACTAGTGATCGATGAGCAGTTCTTC

abundance: many
v_gene: TRBV28
j_gene: TRBJ2-1
d_gene: -
CDR3aa: CASRQTGFEQFF
CDR3nt: TGTGCCAGCAGACAAACAGGGTTTGAGCAGTTCTTC

abundance: few
v_gene: TRBV11-2
j_gene: TRBJ2-1
d_gene: TRBD2
CDR3aa: CASSFRSGGSSYNEQFF
CDR3nt: TGTGCCAGCAGCTTTAGGTCGGGGGGGAGCTCCTACAATGAGCAGTTCTTC

abundance: many
v_gene: TRBV28
j_gene: TRBJ1-3
d_gene: -
CDR3aa: CASSWRVSGNTIYF
CDR3nt: TGTGCCAGCAGTTGGAGGGTATCTGGAAACACCATATATTTT

abundance: -
v_gene: TRBV5-1
j_gene: TRBJ2-7
d_gene: -
CDR3aa: CASSWSGTQYEQYF
CDR3nt: TGCGCCAGCAGCTGGTCCGGGACCCAATACGAGCAGTACTTC

abundance: few
v_gene: TRBV7-6
j_gene: TRBJ2-1
d_gene: -
CDR3aa: CASSLAERRSYNEQFF
CDR3nt: TGTGCCAGCAGCTTAGCGGAGCGGAGGTCCTACAATGAGCAGTTCTTC

abundance: many
v_gene: TRBV10-3
j_gene: TRBJ2-3
d_gene: -
CDR3aa: CAISTGFTDTQYF
CDR3nt: TGTGCCATCTCGACAGGTTTCACAGATACGCAGTATTTT

abundance: few
v_gene: TRBV5-4
j_gene: TRBJ1-2
d_gene: -
CDR3aa: CASSFPINTSEGYTF
CDR3nt: TGTGCCAGCAGCTTCCCGATTAATACGTCGGAAGGCTACACCTTC

abundance: few
v_gene: TRBV20-1
j_gene: TRBJ2-1
d_gene: -
CDR3aa: CSARAVASVTNEQFF
CDR3nt: TGCAGTGCTAGAGCGGTCGCTAGCGTGACGAATGAGCAGTTCTTC

abundance: many
v_gene: TRBV11-2
j_gene: TRBJ2-3
d_gene: TRBD2
CDR3aa: CASSPKEGGSTDTQYF
CDR3nt: TGTGCCAGCAGTCCAAAGGAGGGAGGGAGCACAGATACGCAGTATTTT

abundance: many
v_gene: TRBV18
j_gene: TRBJ2-1
d_gene: TRBD2
CDR3aa: CASSPASGSRNEQFF
CDR3nt: TGTGCCAGCTCACCGGCTAGCGGGAGTCGAAATGAGCAGTTCTTC

abundance: -
v_gene: TRBV7-6
j_gene: TRBJ2-1
d_gene: TRBD2
CDR3aa: CASSPPAGGAYNEQFF
CDR3nt: TGTGCCAGCAGCCCCCCAGCGGGAGGGGCCTACAATGAGCAGTTCTTC